The 19 T cell receptor beta chains presented below share a single source sample, sequenced in a study of OX40 agonist ivuxolimab in advanced cancers. The repertoire was sequenced with immunoSEQ multiplex PCR; TCRdb's copy has only in-frame clones and lacks some. The sample carries about 89,000 clones, roughly 88% recorded once. Source: CD4+ or CD8+ T cells sorted from blood, taken in a trial of the OX40 agonist ivuxolimab. Receptors originate from an adult with an advanced solid tumor such as melanoma, head and neck, liver or kidney cancer.

This chain connects TRBV9 to TRBJ2-7; 9 bases align to TRBD1. V lost 0 bases to trimming and J lost 3 bases; unmatched junction nucleotides: 7. Germline-derived CDR1 and CDR2 are SGDLS and YYNGEE. CDR3 length equals 16 residues. The CDR3 coding sequence is TGTGCCAGCAGCGTAGAATTGGGACAGGGAGTCTACGAGCAGTACTTC. Residues: CASSVELGQGVYEQYF.

The chain has TRBV6-6 and TRBJ1-1; 8 positions agree with TRBD1. The germline V gene encodes CDR1 MNHNY and CDR2 SVGAGI (reference sequence). The CDR3 consists of 14 residues. The V segment lost 6 bases and the J segment 5 bases; nucleotides outside the gene matches: 8. This chain's CDR3 is CASSPGTGRTEAFF. CDR3 nucleotide sequence: TGTGCCAGCAGCCCGGGGACAGGACGGACTGAAGCTTTCTTT.

V gene TRBV7-2 combines with J gene TRBJ1-3; D call uncertain. The CDR3 runs to 14 residues. Germline CDR1 SGHTA, CDR2 FQGNSA. The V gene lost 5 bases and the J gene lost 0 bases, with 8 bases spanning the gap. The CDR3 nucleotides read TGTGCCAGCAGCGACCAGGTCTCTGGAAACACCATATATTTT. Residues: CASSDQVSGNTIYF.

In its sample, this clone was seen a few times. The genes are TRBV29-1 and TRBJ1-1, with 7 bases matching TRBD1. V lost 7 bases and J lost 2; bases outside the gene matches: 7. CDR1 is SQVTM, CDR2 ANQGSEA, per germline. The CDR3 consists of 13 residues. CDR3 loop: CSAMGQINTEAFF. The CDR3 DNA reads as TGCAGCGCTATGGGACAGATTAACACTGAAGCTTTCTTT.

The CDR3 is CASSQDRAVNIQYF. Here the CDR3 DNA reads TGTGCCAGCAGCCAAGATCGCGCAGTAAACATTCAGTACTTC. This chain connects TRBV4-2 to TRBJ2-4; D is uncertain. Germline V gene sequence: CDR1 LGHNA, CDR2 YNFKEQ. The CDR3 contains 14 residues. The V gene lost 0 bases and the J gene lost 6 bases, with 9 bases spanning the gap.

This sequence joins TRBV19 and TRBJ2-2, with 10 nucleotides matching TRBD1. The CDR3 sequence is 14 residues long. With V trimmed by 6 bases and J by 5 bases, 3 bases remained unmatched. Germline V lookup: CDR1 LNHDA, CDR2 SQIVND (reference sequence). CDR3 loop: CASRGTGVTGELFF. The CDR3 coding sequence is TGTGCCAGTAGGGGGACAGGGGTTACCGGGGAGCTGTTTTTT. Based on the CDR3 plus reference TRBV19 and TRBJ2-2, the full variable domain is DGGITQSPKYLFRKEGQNVTLSCEQNLNHDAMYWYRQDPGQGLRLIYYSQIVNDFQKGDIAEGYSVSREKKESFPLTVTSAQKNPTAFYLCASRGTGVTGELFFGEGSRLTVL.

The CDR3 DNA reads as TGTGCCAGCGGGGGGACTAACTATGGCTACACCTTC. This sequence encodes CASGGTNYGYTF. This chain joins TRBV28 and TRBJ1-2, with D perhaps matching TRBD1 (5 bases). Per germline, CDR1 MDHEN and CDR2 SYDVKM. The CDR3 is made up of 12 amino acids. Trimming pared 8 bases from V and 0 bases from J, leaving 7 bases between.

The chain carries TRBV6-6 and TRBJ1-5; unclear D gene. Germline CDR1 reads MNHNY; CDR2 reads SVGAGI (reference sequence). The CDR3 contains 16 residues. The V end was cut by 0 bases, the J end by 0 bases, with 9 bases between. The CDR3 here is CASSYSIRDSNQPQHF. CDR3 nucleotides: TGTGCCAGCAGTTACTCGATACGGGATAGCAATCAGCCCCAGCATTTT.

The CDR3 loop is CASSQSTERDTEAFF. The CDR3 DNA reads as TGTGCCAGCAGCCAGTCGACGGAGCGGGACACTGAAGCTTTCTTT. This chain uses TRBV5-4 with TRBJ1-1; D is undetermined. Looked up from germline, CDR1 is SGHNT and CDR2 is YYREEE (reference sequence). There are 15 residues in the CDR3. The V and J ends lost 4 bases and 3 bases respectively, with 16 bases between them.

This chain links TRBV18 with TRBJ2-5; D might be TRBD1 (5 bases). The ends were cut back, 3 bases at V and 3 bases at J, with 8 bases in the middle. This CDR3 spans 13 amino acids. Looked up from germline, CDR1 is KGHSH and CDR2 is LQKENI. CDR3 nucleotide sequence: TGTGCCAGCTCACCTACAGGAGAAGAGACCCAGTACTTC. Its protein is CASSPTGEETQYF.

The V and J genes are TRBV28 and TRBJ2-7; D may be TRBD1 (6 bases). Deletions cut 6 bases from V and 2 bases from J, with 17 bases between. Germline loops: CDR1 MDHEN, CDR2 SYDVKM. This CDR3 spans 15 amino acids. CDR3 nucleotides: TGTGCCAGCAGGTTGACAGGTGCTCTCCCCTACGAGCAGTACTTC. The encoded protein is CASRLTGALPYEQYF.

In this sample, this clone turned up once. As DNA, the CDR3 is TGTGCCAGCAGCTCAGGGAAAGGGAACACCGGGGAGCTGTTTTTT. Amino acid sequence: CASSSGKGNTGELFF. V gene TRBV5-4 combines with J gene TRBJ2-2, with a tentative D call TRBD1 (5 bases). Germline CDR1 SGHNT, CDR2 YYREEE (reference sequence). CDR3 size: 15 residues. V was trimmed by 3 bases and J by 1 base, leaving 10 bases between them.

The V gene is TRBV25-1, the J gene TRBJ2-3; TRBD2 aligns across 8 bases. J lost 5 bases, V lost 6 bases, and 7 bases had no gene match. Germline V CDR1 and CDR2: MGHDK, SYGVNS. The CDR3 is 14 residues long. Here the CDR3 reads CASRPSGWGDTQYF. The DNA of the CDR3 is TGTGCCAGCAGACCTAGCGGGTGGGGAGATACGCAGTATTTT. The whole variable domain, remainder taken from reference TRBV25-1 and TRBJ2-3, is EADIYQTPRYLVIGTGKKITLECSQTMGHDKMYWYQQDPGMELHLIHYSYGVNSTEKGDLSSESTVSRIRTEHFPLTLESARPSHTSQYLCASRPSGWGDTQYFGPGTRLTVL.

The V call is TRBV25-1, the J call TRBJ1-2, with D maybe TRBD1 (5 bases). This CDR3 has 11 amino acids. Germline V gene data show CDR1 as MGHDK and CDR2 as SYGVNS. V gave up 6 bases and J gave up 7 bases, with 9 bases separating them. CDR3 nucleotides: TGTGCCAGCAGACGAGACAGTGGCTACACCTTC. This codes for CASRRDSGYTF.

The V and J genes are TRBV9 and TRBJ2-5; D is unresolved. The CDR3 is 14 residues long. The V gene lost 0 bases and the J gene lost 2 bases, with 8 bases spanning the gap. Looked up from germline, CDR1 is SGDLS and CDR2 is YYNGEE. The CDR3 loop is CASSVGLAQETQYF. DNA of the CDR3: TGTGCCAGCAGCGTAGGATTAGCTCAAGAGACCCAGTACTTC. Looking up the rest from reference TRBV9 and TRBJ2-5 gives the full variable domain: DSGVTQTPKHLITATGQRVTLRCSPRSGDLSVYWYQQSLDQGLQFLIQYYNGEERAKGNILERFSAQQFPDLHSELNLSSLELGDSALYFCASSVGLAQETQYFGPGTRLLVL.

The chain carries TRBV7-2 and TRBJ2-5; 8 nucleotides align to TRBD1. V lost 3 bases to trimming and J lost 4 bases; unmatched junction nucleotides: 1. Per the germline V gene, CDR1 is SGHTA and CDR2 is FQGNSA. The CDR3 totals 13 residues. The CDR3 loop is CASSFDRGETQYF. DNA for the CDR3: TGTGCCAGCAGCTTCGACAGGGGAGAGACCCAGTACTTC.

The DNA of the CDR3 is TGTGCCAGCAGCTTGGCTGGGTTTGACAATCAGCCCCAGCATTTT. Protein product: CASSLAGFDNQPQHF. The chain has TRBV5-5 and TRBJ1-5; D is unresolved. Trimming removed 0 bases from V and 3 bases from J, with 10 bases in between. The CDR3 sequence is 15 residues long. Looked up from germline, CDR1 is SGHKS and CDR2 is YYEKEE (reference sequence).

V gene TRBV19 combines with J gene TRBJ1-2; D ambiguous. Germline V CDR1 and CDR2: LNHDA, SQIVND (reference sequence). V was clipped by 1 base and J by 3 bases, with 6 bases between them. The CDR3 extends over 13 amino acids. CDR3 sequence: CASSIARYYGYTF. CDR3 bases: TGTGCCAGTAGTATAGCCAGGTACTATGGCTACACCTTC.

The chain employs TRBV4-3 and TRBJ2-7, with D unclear. Trimming stripped 0 bases from V and 5 bases from J, with 8 bases between. Germline loops: CDR1 LGHNA, CDR2 YSLEER. This CDR3 contains 13 residues. The CDR3 DNA reads TGCGCCAGCAGCCAAGATCTAGGTGACGAGCAGTACTTC. It codes for CASSQDLGDEQYF.